This record looks at one T cell receptor beta chain sequence and its context. Antigen specificity is unknown. This specimen belongs to a study of cytomegalovirus exposure and HLA in healthy donors. Whole-study results and caveats: A classifier reportedly called cytomegalovirus status with high sensitivity and specificity. Serostatus for CMV was the only available immune exposure information. Cytomegalovirus association was listed for 150 or so TCR beta chains.

PCR used 60 Vbeta primers and 13 Jbeta primers. Generated by immunoSEQ multiplex PCR, the TCRdb table keeps only in-frame clones and is missing some. The sample holds about 190,000 clones, over 70% seen once. V was clipped by 4 bases and J by 1 base, with 10 bases between them. The CDR3 has 15 residues. Germline CDR1 is MGHDK and CDR2 is SYGVNS. The chain uses TRBV25-1 and TRBJ2-2; D is uncertain. This receptor was taken from a woman aged 30 to 39 in good health and CMV-seropositive. The sample comprised PBMCs. CDR3 nucleotides: TGTGCCAGCAGTGCGCTCACAGTGAACACCGGGGAGCTGTTTTTT. It translates to CASSALTVNTGELFF.